The 5 T cell receptor beta chains presented below share a single source sample, sequenced in a study of blood T cell repertoires in COVID-19 (dated by TCRdb to about 2020). The method was the immunoSEQ multiplex PCR assay. TCRdb limited this immuneACCESS table to in-frame rearrangements with V and J called. A share of clones is missing; checked studies link under half to unresolved V genes, and the rest is unexplained. The table for this sample lists about 170,000 clones; 70% to 90% of them were counted only once. Under 3.5% of the sample belongs to the ten largest clones. The material sequenced was peripheral blood. These receptors originate from a woman of 80 years or more with COVID-19, enrolled during active disease.

The J gene is TRBJ2-1, the V gene TRBV10-3; D possibly corresponds to TRBD2 (6 bases). CDR3 size: 13 residues. Germline CDR1 is ENHRY and CDR2 is SYGVKD. With 3 bases removed from V and 8 bases from J, the gap between germline ends came to 11 bases. CDR3 in amino acids: CAISEGGVYEQFF. The CDR3, as DNA: TGTGCCATCAGTGAAGGAGGGGTCTATGAGCAGTTCTTC.

The chain carries TRBV28 and TRBJ2-1; TRBD2 matches at 10 bases. The CDR3 loop spans 19 amino acids. Trimming took 5 bases from V and 1 from J; bases not matched to a gene: 14. Looked up from germline, CDR1 is MDHEN and CDR2 is SYDVKM. CDR3 sequence: CASSPRLAGPRPSYNEQFF. The CDR3 DNA follows: TGTGCCAGCAGTCCAAGACTAGCGGGTCCCCGACCGTCCTACAATGAGCAGTTCTTC.

V gene TRBV2 combines with J gene TRBJ2-5; D not certain. V dropped 0 bases and J dropped 5 bases, with 4 bases sitting between them. The CDR3 covers 12 residues. In germline, CDR1 is SNHLY, CDR2 FYNNEI. The DNA of the CDR3 is TGTGCCAGCAGTGAAGCGCGGGAGACCCAGTACTTC. Translated, it gives CASSEARETQYF.

This chain uses TRBV18 with TRBJ1-4, with a possible D match to TRBD1 (6 bases). V was shortened by 3 bases and J by 6 bases, with 11 bases between the two germline ends. Germline CDR1 is KGHSH and CDR2 is LQKENI. This CDR3 comprises 14 residues. In DNA, the CDR3 is TGTGCCAGCTCACCGAACAGGGAATATGAAAAACTGTTTTTT. Encoded protein: CASSPNREYEKLFF.

V gene TRBV15 combines with J gene TRBJ2-3, with 10 bases aligning to TRBD2. Trimming removed 1 base from V and 7 bases from J; junction bases left unmatched: 17. Germline CDR1 and CDR2: LNHNV and YYDKDF (reference sequence). The CDR3 contains 19 residues. The CDR3 sequence is CATSRGDLGLAGVGNTQYF. DNA of the CDR3: TGTGCCACCAGCAGAGGGGATTTAGGGCTAGCGGGAGTGGGAAATACGCAGTATTTT.